This T cell receptor beta chain was sequenced in a study of blood T cell repertoires in COVID-19. The wider study: The study drew acute and convalescent COVID-19 samples from the United States, Italy and Spain. PBMCs, B-cell-depleted T cells, or T cells provided the cDNA or gDNA that made up the material.

In its sample, this clone was seen a few times. As processed by the authors: How many nucleated cells were present was estimated from reference gene primer amplification. Produced via immunoSEQ multiplex PCR; TCRdb's table is partial and in-frame only. V and J calls and clone size are given by that table; D and trimming were obtained from the DNA. The table has about 250,000 clones, around four fifths seen once; the top ten hold 5.5% to 7.5%. Germline CDR1 and CDR2: SGHNT and YYREEE (reference sequence). The CDR3 sequence is 16 residues long. J was trimmed by 3 bases and V by 0 bases; bases with no gene match: 5.

What was sequenced was peripheral blood. The J gene is TRBJ2-7, the V gene TRBV5-4, with 11 bases that match TRBD1. The receptor comes from an older woman with active or convalescent COVID-19. The CDR3 here is CASSLDFGTGGYEQYF. In nucleotides, the CDR3 is TGTGCCAGCAGCTTGGATTTTGGGACAGGGGGCTACGAGCAGTACTTC.